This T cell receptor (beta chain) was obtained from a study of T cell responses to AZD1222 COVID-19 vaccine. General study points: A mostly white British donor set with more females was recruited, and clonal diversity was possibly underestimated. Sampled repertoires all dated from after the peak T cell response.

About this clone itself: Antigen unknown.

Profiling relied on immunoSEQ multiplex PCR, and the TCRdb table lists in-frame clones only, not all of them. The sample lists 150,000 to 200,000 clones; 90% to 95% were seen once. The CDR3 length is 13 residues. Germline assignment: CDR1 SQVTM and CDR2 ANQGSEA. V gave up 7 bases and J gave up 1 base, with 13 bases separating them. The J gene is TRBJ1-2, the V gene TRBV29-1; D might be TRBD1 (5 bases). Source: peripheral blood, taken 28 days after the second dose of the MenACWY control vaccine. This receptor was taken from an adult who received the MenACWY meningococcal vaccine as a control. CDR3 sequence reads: CSARKGDNYGYTF. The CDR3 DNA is TGCAGCGCCAGAAAAGGGGATAACTATGGCTACACCTTC.